The 26 T cell receptor beta chains presented below share a single source sample, sequenced in a study of blood T cell repertoires in COVID-19. Generated by immunoSEQ multiplex PCR, the TCRdb table keeps only in-frame clones and is missing some. The sample has 250,000 to 300,000 clones, about four fifths seen once. The sample taken for sequencing was PBMCs or T cells enriched from blood (not recorded which). The receptors were sampled from a man aged 35 to 55 who had been exposed to COVID-19.

This chain joins TRBV5-5 and TRBJ1-1; 7 positions agree with TRBD1. Germline CDR1 is SGHKS and CDR2 is YYEKEE (reference sequence). The CDR3 extends over 13 amino acids. The J segment lost 4 bases and the V segment lost 2 bases, leaving 2 bases of the junction unmatched. CDR3 coding DNA: TGTGCCAGCAGCTTCGACAGGGTCACTGAAGCTTTCTTT. Translation gives CASSFDRVTEAFF.

J is TRBJ2-5 and V is TRBV19, with a weak D call TRBD1 (6 bases). The CDR3 length is 13 residues. V gave up 9 bases and J gave up 7 bases, with 18 bases separating them. Germline V lookup: CDR1 LNHDA, CDR2 SQIVND (reference sequence). The CDR3 loop reads CASRDTQNRTQYF. DNA of the CDR3: TGTGCCAGCCGGGACACCCAGAACCGGACCCAGTACTTC.

The chain uses TRBV6-1 and TRBJ2-7, with D perhaps TRBD1 (6 bases). Germline values: CDR1 MNHNS, CDR2 SASEGT. Trimming took 2 bases from V and 6 from J, leaving 8 bases between them. The CDR3 loop spans 12 amino acids. The CDR3 DNA reads TGTGCCAGCAGTGAACAGGGGACCGAGCAGTACTTC. This translates into CASSEQGTEQYF.

The chain couples TRBV4-2 to TRBJ2-7; a weak D match, TRBD2 (5 bases). V was pared by 1 base and J by 2 bases, with 18 bases between. Germline V gene lookup returns CDR1 LGHNA and CDR2 YNFKEQ. The CDR3 covers 17 residues. The CDR3 DNA follows: TGTGCCAGCAGCCAAGCAATCGGGAAATACACTCCCTACGAGCAGTACTTC. It yields the protein CASSQAIGKYTPYEQYF.

This clone turned up a few times. The chain uses TRBV10-1 and TRBJ2-2, with TRBD1 matching 7 bases. Germline CDR1 WNHNN, CDR2 SYGVQD (reference sequence). V gave up 10 bases and J gave up 4 bases; unmatched junction bases: 9. This CDR3 region has 14 residues. The CDR3 reads CATRQGLGTGELFF. CDR3 bases: TGCGCCACCCGACAGGGATTGGGCACCGGGGAGCTGTTTTTT.

The V and J genes are TRBV7-8 and TRBJ2-2; TRBD2 matches 7 bases. The CDR3 spans 15 residues. Germline V lookup: CDR1 SGHVS, CDR2 FQNEAQ. V trimming: 8 bases; J trimming: 3 bases; junction bases outside the gene matches: 9. In DNA, the CDR3 is TGTGCCAGCCGCCGGGCTAGCGGAGACACCGGGGAGCTGTTTTTT. Encoded protein: CASRRASGDTGELFF.

V is TRBV19 and J is TRBJ1-1, with 7 bases lining up with TRBD1. The junction had 11 bases not matched to a gene; V was cut back by 6 bases and J by 1 base. The germline V gene has CDR1 LNHDA and CDR2 SQIVND (reference sequence). This CDR3 spans 16 amino acids. In DNA, the CDR3 is TGTGCCAGTAGCTCAGCGGACAGGCCAACGAACACTGAAGCTTTCTTT. Translating it yields CASSSADRPTNTEAFF. Using reference TRBV19 and TRBJ1-1 for the parts outside the CDR3, the full variable domain is DGGITQSPKYLFRKEGQNVTLSCEQNLNHDAMYWYRQDPGQGLRLIYYSQIVNDFQKGDIAEGYSVSREKKESFPLTVTSAQKNPTAFYLCASSSADRPTNTEAFFGQGTRLTVV.

V usage is TRBV3-1 (or the pseudogene TRBV3-2) and J usage is TRBJ1-5, with 8 bases fitting TRBD1. V lost 4 bases to trimming and J lost 5 bases; unmatched junction nucleotides: 16. This CDR3 has 18 amino acids. In germline, CDR1 is LGHDT, CDR2 YNNKEL (reference sequence). CDR3 bases: TGTGCCAGCAGCCCGACTTCTCTCCCCAGGGGGCAGGATCAGCCCCAGCATTTT. Translation: CASSPTSLPRGQDQPQHF.

The rearrangement links TRBV19 to TRBJ2-7; 7 bases map to TRBD2. The CDR3 contains 14 residues. J was trimmed by 4 bases and V by 6 bases; bases with no gene match: 9. Germline assignment: CDR1 LNHDA and CDR2 SQIVND (reference sequence). The CDR3 region has the DNA TGTGCCAGTAGCCCCACCCTCGGGAGGTACGAGCAGTACTTC. Encoded protein: CASSPTLGRYEQYF.

The chain uses TRBV19 and TRBJ1-1; TRBD1 might be the D (5 bases). The V gene lost 3 bases and the J gene lost 5 bases, with 16 bases spanning the gap. Germline CDR1 is LNHDA and CDR2 is SQIVND (reference sequence). The CDR3 runs 15 residues. CDR3 coding DNA: TGTGCCAGTAGTATGGGTTCGGGGGGTAGGACTGAAGCTTTCTTT. Translating gives CASSMGSGGRTEAFF.

This chain connects TRBV2 to TRBJ2-7; a weak D match, TRBD1 (5 bases). From germline, CDR1 is SNHLY and CDR2 FYNNEI. The CDR3 is made up of 14 amino acids. Trimming stripped 9 bases from V and 4 bases from J, with 19 bases between. The CDR3 region is CASRRRVGPYEQYF. The CDR3 DNA reads TGTGCCAGTAGAAGACGCGTGGGGCCGTACGAGCAGTACTTC.

The count of this clone is one. The V and J genes are TRBV28 and TRBJ1-6; the D is unclear. Trimming pared 7 bases from V and 3 bases from J, leaving 7 bases between. The CDR3 runs 13 residues. The germline gives CDR1 MDHEN, CDR2 SYDVKM. The CDR3 is CASTTDYNSPLHF. CDR3 nucleotide sequence: TGTGCCAGCACTACAGACTATAATTCACCCCTCCACTTT.

The rearrangement joins TRBV27 to TRBJ1-1; D is undetermined. CDR3 length: 12 residues. In germline, CDR1 is MNHEY, CDR2 SMNVEV (reference sequence). V lost 8 bases, J lost 1 base, and 8 bases lay in between. The CDR3 DNA sequence: TGTGCCAGCGCGGAGGGGAACACTGAAGCTTTCTTT. Translating gives CASAEGNTEAFF.

This clone was detected only a few times. The chain couples TRBV20-1 to TRBJ2-1, with D possibly being TRBD1 (6 bases). The CDR3 consists of 11 residues. CDR1 is DFQATT and CDR2 is SNEGSKA in the germline V gene (reference sequence). With 0 bases removed from V and 16 bases from J, the gap between germline ends came to 13 bases. This CDR3 reads CSARDIQGSFF. The CDR3 DNA follows: TGCAGTGCTAGAGATATACAGGGAAGTTTCTTC.

The chain couples TRBV19 to TRBJ2-3; 11 bases are shared with TRBD2. With V trimmed by 3 bases and J by 4 bases, 18 bases remained unmatched. This CDR3 comprises 20 residues. Germline V CDR1 and CDR2: LNHDA, SQIVND (reference sequence). The CDR3 is CASSIRGSGRAGGMADTQYF. DNA of the CDR3: TGTGCCAGTAGTATCCGCGGTAGCGGGAGGGCCGGGGGGATGGCAGATACGCAGTATTTT.

The V gene is TRBV6-5, the J gene TRBJ2-5, with 7 bases matching TRBD2. CDR1 and CDR2 from the germline V gene are MNHEY and SVGAGI. The CDR3 spans 14 residues. V dropped 6 bases and J dropped 2; count of bases not matched to a gene: 6. CDR3 nucleotides: TGTGCCAGCAGCATAGCGGGTATACAAGAGACCCAGTACTTC. It translates to CASSIAGIQETQYF.

This clone was counted only a few times. The rearrangement links TRBV7-6 to TRBJ1-6; the D is unclear. The CDR3 extends over 12 amino acids. Trimming removed 4 bases at V and 8 bases at J, with 6 bases between. Germline assignment: CDR1 SGHVS and CDR2 FNYEAQ. CDR3 sequence (DNA): TGTGCCAGCAGCTCCGTAGATTCACCCCTCCACTTT. It yields the protein CASSSVDSPLHF. The full variable domain, with the rest looked up from reference TRBV7-6 and TRBJ1-6, is GAGVSQSPRYKVTKRGQDVALRCDPISGHVSLYWYRQALGQGPEFLTYFNYEAQQDKSGLPNDRFSAERPEGSISTLTIQRTEQRDSAMYRCASSSVDSPLHFGNGTRLTVT.

The CDR3: CGQRLNTGELFF. The CDR3 DNA reads as TGTGGACAGCGATTGAACACCGGGGAGCTGTTTTTT. V usage is TRBV25-1 and J usage is TRBJ2-2; possibly TRBD1 for D (5 bases). This CDR3 contains 12 residues. Germline lookup yields CDR1 MGHDK and CDR2 SYGVNS.

This clone was counted once. The rearrangement uses TRBV6-5 and TRBJ2-3, with D maybe TRBD1 (6 bases). CDR3 length: 14 residues. Germline loops: CDR1 MNHEY, CDR2 SVGAGI. V was shortened by 6 bases and J by 8 bases, with 18 bases between the two germline ends. The CDR3 DNA is TGTGCCAGCAGCCCCGAGGGGGTTCGGGGTACGCAGTATTTT. It translates to CASSPEGVRGTQYF.

The DNA for the CDR3 is TGCGCCAGCAGCTGGGATGGGACTAGCGGGAGGGACGAGCAGTTCTTC. It yields the protein CASSWDGTSGRDEQFF. The chain has TRBV5-1 and TRBJ2-1, with 16 bases identical to TRBD2. Germline V gene sequence: CDR1 SGHRS, CDR2 YFSETQ. This CDR3 region has 16 residues. V dropped 3 bases and J dropped 10; count of bases not matched to a gene: 7.

The count of this clone is one. This rearrangement joins TRBV5-1 to TRBJ2-7, with a possible D match to TRBD2 (5 bases). Germline-derived CDR1 and CDR2 are SGHRS and YFSETQ. The CDR3 runs to 14 residues. V lost 6 bases and J 1 base, leaving 14 bases between the germline ends. CDR3 loop: CASNPSGVSYEQYF. CDR3 in DNA: TGCGCCAGCAACCCCTCCGGGGTATCCTACGAGCAGTACTTC.

The chain has TRBV12-3 or TRBV12-4 and TRBJ2-1; 7 positions agree with TRBD1. V dropped 0 bases and J dropped 10; count of bases not matched to a gene: 3. The CDR3 length is 13 residues. The CDR3 protein is CASSLAEDREQFF. The CDR3 DNA is TGTGCCAGCAGTTTAGCGGAGGACAGGGAGCAGTTCTTC.

The rearrangement uses TRBV15 and TRBJ1-4, with unresolved D. The CDR3 covers 14 residues. The V and J ends lost 6 bases and 2 bases respectively, with 10 bases between them. Germline lookup yields CDR1 LNHNV and CDR2 YYDKDF (reference sequence). CDR3 residues: CATRKTDTNEKLFF. The DNA of the CDR3 is TGTGCCACCAGGAAAACAGATACTAATGAAAAACTGTTTTTT.

The V and J genes are TRBV7-3 and TRBJ2-1, with 7 nucleotides matching TRBD2. Per germline, CDR1 SGHTA and CDR2 FQGTGA. The CDR3 consists of 14 residues. The V gene end was trimmed by 1 base and the J gene end by 6 bases; junction bases not matched to a gene: 3. In nucleotides, the CDR3 is TGTGCCAGCAGCTTAAGGGAGGGGTTCAATGAGCAGTTCTTC. Translated: CASSLREGFNEQFF. Full variable domain (missing parts from reference TRBV7-3 and TRBJ2-1): GAGVSQTPSNKVTEKGKYVELRCDPISGHTALYWYRQSLGQGPEFLIYFQGTGAADDSGLPNDRFFAVRPEGSVSTLKIQRTERGDSAVYLCASSLREGFNEQFFGPGTRLTVL.

This clone was recorded only once. The V and J genes are TRBV7-9 and TRBJ1-4; D might be TRBD1 (6 bases). V was cut by 1 base and J by 7 bases, with 16 bases left in between. The germline V gene encodes CDR1 SEHNR and CDR2 FQNEAQ (reference sequence). This CDR3 contains 16 residues. The CDR3 coding sequence is TGTGCCAGCAGCTTAGTGGGACATGGCCGGGGTGAAAAACTGTTTTTT. Protein: CASSLVGHGRGEKLFF.

V is TRBV5-1 and J is TRBJ1-6, with TRBD1 identical over 8 bases. The germline gives CDR1 SGHRS, CDR2 YFSETQ. CDR3 length: 18 residues. V lost 0 bases to trimming and J lost 5 bases; unmatched junction nucleotides: 10. CDR3 nucleotides: TGCGCCAGCAGCTTGGGGACCCAGACAGGGGCTAATAATTCACCCCTCCACTTT. This translates into CASSLGTQTGANNSPLHF.